Presented here are 8 T cell receptor beta chains from one specimen sequenced in a study of Graves' ophthalmopathy and Graves' hyperthyroidism. Amplification from RNA transcripts yielded the TCR beta CDR3 regions. RT-PCR in the first round used HTBI primers; a second-round multiplex PCR followed. TCRdb re-called the multiplex PCR reads through MiXCR, storing one row per CDR3 protein. Of around 470,000 distinct CDR3 sequences in the sample, approximately 15% were seen once. The sample comprised blood. The receptors here all came from a woman in her thirties with Graves' ophthalmopathy.

The chain has TRBV2 and TRBJ2-5, with D possibly being TRBD2 (5 bases). The length of the CDR3 is 11 residues. Between the trimmed V and J ends, which lost 10 bases and 2 bases, there was a span of 8 bases. The germline V gene has CDR1 SNHLY and CDR2 FYNNEI. The CDR3 coding sequence is TGTGCCATCCGGGGACAAGAGACCCAGTACTTC. Its protein is CAIRGQETQYF.

This sequence joins TRBV7-9 and TRBJ2-7; D gene uncertain. V lost 4 bases and J lost 2, with 15 bases in between. The CDR3 runs to 15 residues. Per the germline V gene, CDR1 is SEHNR and CDR2 is FQNEAQ (reference sequence). CDR3 DNA sequence: TGTGCCAGCAGCTCCTCGCTAACAGCGCCCTACGAGCAGTACTTC. This encodes CASSSSLTAPYEQYF.

In DNA form, the CDR3 reads TGCGCCAGCAGCCAAGATGGGGTTAACTATGGCTACACCTTC. Residues: CASSQDGVNYGYTF. The chain is built from TRBV4-1 and TRBJ1-2; D remains unclear. The V end lost 0 bases, the J end lost 1 base, and 6 bases lay between the germline ends. Germline CDR1 reads MGHRA; CDR2 reads YSYEKL. This CDR3 has 14 residues.

This clonotype was found many times. This rearrangement joins TRBV24-1 to TRBJ2-2; 9 bases are a match to TRBD1. V lost 9 bases and J lost 5; bases outside the gene matches: 9. Germline V lookup: CDR1 KGHDR, CDR2 SFDVKD. The CDR3 covers 15 residues. As DNA, the CDR3 is TGTGCCACCCGCGCCGGGACAGGGACAACCGGGGAGCTGTTTTTT. It encodes CATRAGTGTTGELFF.

With regard to this clonotype: The conserved closing phenylalanine or tryptophan is absent in this CDR3, likely reflecting a read error. The rearrangement joins TRBV2 to TRBJ1-5; possible D gene TRBD1, 6 bases. Per the germline V gene, CDR1 is SNHLY and CDR2 is FYNNEI. This CDR3 comprises 14 residues. With 2 bases removed from V and 8 bases from J, the gap between germline ends came to 13 bases. In DNA, the CDR3 is TGTGCCAGCAGTGAATTACAGGGCATGGAGCCCCAGCATGTG. Translation: CASSELQGMEPQHV.

This CDR3 reads CASTPPGTGSREQYF. For the CDR3, the DNA is TGTGCCAGCACCCCCCCGGGGACAGGGTCCCGCGAGCAGTACTTC. V gene TRBV12-3 or TRBV12-4 combines with J gene TRBJ2-7; TRBD1 agrees at 9 bases. V was pared by 7 bases and J by 6 bases, with 13 bases of the junction left unmatched. The CDR3 totals 15 residues.

This clonotype was seen at least ten times. This chain joins TRBV6-1 and TRBJ1-1; D possibly corresponds to TRBD1 (5 bases). V gave up 8 bases and J gave up 11 bases, with 18 bases separating them. Germline V gene lookup returns CDR1 MNHNS and CDR2 SASEGT. This CDR3 contains 12 residues. DNA for the CDR3: TGTGCCAGCTTGGGAGGGACCAGGACGGCTTTCTTT. Its translation: CASLGGTRTAFF.

This clonotype came up many times. The CDR3, as DNA: TGTGCCAGCAGACCAGGGGGGGGCTACGAGCAGTACTTC. Translation: CASRPGGGYEQYF. V and J are TRBV7-2 and TRBJ2-7, with D perhaps given as TRBD1 or TRBD2 (7 bases each). Trimming left V 6 bases short and J 3 bases short, with 12 bases between. Germline assignment: CDR1 SGHTA and CDR2 FQGNSA. The CDR3 runs 13 residues. Filled out from reference TRBV7-2 and TRBJ2-7, the complete variable domain reads GAGVSQSPSNKVTEKGKDVELRCDPISGHTALYWYRQSLGQGLEFLIYFQGNSAPDKSGLPSDRFSAERTGGSVSTLTIQRTQQEDSAVYLCASRPGGGYEQYFGPGTRLTVT.